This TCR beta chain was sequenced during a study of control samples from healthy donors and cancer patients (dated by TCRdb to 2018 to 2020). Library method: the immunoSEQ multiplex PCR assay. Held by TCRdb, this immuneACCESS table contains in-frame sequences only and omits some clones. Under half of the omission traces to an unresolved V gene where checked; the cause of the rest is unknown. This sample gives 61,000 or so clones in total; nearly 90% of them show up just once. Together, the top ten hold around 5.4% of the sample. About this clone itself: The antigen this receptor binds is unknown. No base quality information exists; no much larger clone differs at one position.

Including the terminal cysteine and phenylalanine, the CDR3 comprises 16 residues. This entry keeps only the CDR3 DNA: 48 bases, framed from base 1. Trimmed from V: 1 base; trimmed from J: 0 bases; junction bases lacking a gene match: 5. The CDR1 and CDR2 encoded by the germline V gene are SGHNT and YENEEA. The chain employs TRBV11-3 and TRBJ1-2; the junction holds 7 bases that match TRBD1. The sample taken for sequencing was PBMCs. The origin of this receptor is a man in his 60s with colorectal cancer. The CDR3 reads CASSLGTGAPNYGYTF. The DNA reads TGTGCCAGCAGCTTAGGGACAGGAGCCCCTAACTATGGCTACACCTTC.